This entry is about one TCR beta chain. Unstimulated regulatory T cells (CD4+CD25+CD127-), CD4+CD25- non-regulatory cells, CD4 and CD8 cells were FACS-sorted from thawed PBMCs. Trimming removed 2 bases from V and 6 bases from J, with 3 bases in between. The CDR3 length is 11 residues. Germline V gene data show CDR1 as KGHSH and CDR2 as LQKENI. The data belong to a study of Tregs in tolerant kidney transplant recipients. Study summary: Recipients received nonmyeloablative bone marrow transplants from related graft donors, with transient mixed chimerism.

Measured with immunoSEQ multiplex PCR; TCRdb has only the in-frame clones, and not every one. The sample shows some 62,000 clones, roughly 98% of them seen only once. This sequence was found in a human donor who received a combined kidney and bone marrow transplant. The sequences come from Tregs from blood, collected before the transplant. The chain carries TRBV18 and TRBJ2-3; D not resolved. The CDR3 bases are TGTGCCAGCTCACCAGCGGATACGCAGTATTTT. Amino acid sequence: CASSPADTQYF.